These T cell receptor beta chains were read from a single sample in a study of blood T cell repertoires in COVID-19. TCRdb's copy holds only in-frame clones and misses some; the assay was immunoSEQ multiplex PCR. The data show approximately 230,000 clones, around 80% seen once. The sequenced material came from peripheral blood. The receptors stem from a man older than 75 with acute or convalescent COVID-19. Both conserved end residues are part of each CDR3. The order of the fields is J gene, V gene, D gene, clone size, CDR3 protein, CDR3 DNA. The D gene is left open where the match is weak. Clone size is shown for a subset of rows, as once, few, many or a class of expanded clone.

j_call: TRBJ1-1
v_call: TRBV6-5
d_call: TRBD1
clone_size: .
cdr3_aa: CACRQGAWNTEAFF
cdr3_nt: TGTGCCTGCAGACAGGGGGCCTGGAACACTGAAGCTTTCTTT

j_call: TRBJ2-2
v_call: TRBV11-2
d_call: TRBD2
clone_size: once
cdr3_aa: CASSLGNRGDLTGELFF
cdr3_nt: TGTGCCAGCAGCTTAGGAAACCGGGGGGACCTCACCGGGGAGCTGTTTTTT

j_call: TRBJ1-6
v_call: TRBV5-4
d_call: .
clone_size: .
cdr3_aa: CASSPGTPQSNSPLHF
cdr3_nt: TGTGCCAGCAGCCCCGGGACACCTCAAAGCAATTCACCCCTCCACTTT

j_call: TRBJ1-4
v_call: TRBV27
d_call: TRBD1
clone_size: .
cdr3_aa: CASSPSGTGGREKLFF
cdr3_nt: TGTGCCAGCAGTCCCAGCGGCACAGGGGGCAGAGAAAAACTGTTTTTT

j_call: TRBJ2-3
v_call: TRBV5-4
d_call: TRBD2
clone_size: .
cdr3_aa: CASSTLRLAGGPSTDTQYF
cdr3_nt: TGTGCCAGCAGCACTCTCCGACTAGCGGGGGGCCCATCCACAGATACGCAGTATTTT

j_call: TRBJ2-1
v_call: TRBV20-1
d_call: .
clone_size: .
cdr3_aa: CSASGRDEQFF
cdr3_nt: TGCAGTGCTAGTGGGCGGGACGAGCAGTTCTTC

j_call: TRBJ2-7
v_call: TRBV5-4
d_call: TRBD2
clone_size: .
cdr3_aa: CASSIYSGSSYEQYF
cdr3_nt: TGTGCCAGCAGCATTTATAGCGGGAGCTCCTACGAGCAGTACTTC

j_call: TRBJ2-5
v_call: TRBV6-2/TRBV6-3
d_call: TRBD2
clone_size: .
cdr3_aa: CASSRGTSGGGETQYF
cdr3_nt: TGTGCCAGCAGTCGCGGGACTAGCGGAGGCGGAGAGACCCAGTACTTC

j_call: TRBJ2-5
v_call: TRBV27
d_call: TRBD2
clone_size: .
cdr3_aa: CASSPGGETQYF
cdr3_nt: TGTGCCAGCAGTCCCGGGGGGGAGACCCAGTACTTC

j_call: TRBJ1-5
v_call: TRBV4-1
d_call: .
clone_size: .
cdr3_aa: CASSQGEGTPQHF
cdr3_nt: TGCGCCAGCAGCCAAGGGGAGGGGACGCCCCAGCATTTT

j_call: TRBJ1-6
v_call: TRBV1
d_call: .
clone_size: .
cdr3_aa: CTSSQDEGHADNSPLHF
cdr3_nt: TGCACCAGCAGCCAAGATGAGGGACACGCCGATAATTCACCCCTCCACTTT

j_call: TRBJ2-3
v_call: TRBV13
d_call: TRBD2
clone_size: .
cdr3_aa: CASSFGTSGTGGTDTQYF
cdr3_nt: TGTGCCAGCAGCTTCGGGACTAGCGGGACCGGAGGGACAGATACGCAGTATTTT

j_call: TRBJ2-3
v_call: TRBV7-2
d_call: TRBD2
clone_size: .
cdr3_aa: CASSLAGGMIDTQYF
cdr3_nt: TGTGCCAGCAGCTTGGCGGGGGGCATGATAGATACGCAGTATTTT

j_call: TRBJ1-1
v_call: TRBV5-1
d_call: TRBD1
clone_size: .
cdr3_aa: CASSTGVTEAFF
cdr3_nt: TGCGCCAGCAGTACAGGGGTGACTGAAGCTTTCTTT

j_call: TRBJ2-2
v_call: TRBV18
d_call: .
clone_size: .
cdr3_aa: CASKPGMGTGELFF
cdr3_nt: TGTGCCAGTAAACCAGGGATGGGCACCGGGGAGCTGTTTTTT

j_call: TRBJ2-6
v_call: TRBV6-1
d_call: .
clone_size: .
cdr3_aa: CASSGAVDWQAYNVLTF
cdr3_nt: TGTGCCAGCAGTGGTGCTGTGGACTGGCAGGCCTACAACGTCCTGACTTTC

j_call: TRBJ2-5
v_call: TRBV11-3
d_call: .
clone_size: few
cdr3_aa: CASSSGLATETQYF
cdr3_nt: TGTGCCAGCAGCTCGGGACTGGCAACGGAGACCCAGTACTTC

j_call: TRBJ2-5
v_call: TRBV2
d_call: .
clone_size: .
cdr3_aa: CASSLVRETQYF
cdr3_nt: TGTGCCAGCAGCCTCGTCAGAGAGACCCAGTACTTC

j_call: TRBJ2-6
v_call: TRBV19
d_call: .
clone_size: few
cdr3_aa: CASSILGLSGANVLTF
cdr3_nt: TGTGCCAGTAGTATACTGGGGCTGTCTGGGGCCAACGTCCTGACTTTC

j_call: TRBJ1-1
v_call: TRBV3-1/TRBV3-2
d_call: .
clone_size: .
cdr3_aa: CASSQDNRDDEAFF
cdr3_nt: TGTGCCAGCAGCCAAGATAACAGGGATGATGAAGCTTTCTTT

j_call: TRBJ2-5
v_call: TRBV3-1/TRBV3-2
d_call: TRBD2
clone_size: .
cdr3_aa: CASSQASGRAGGETQYF
cdr3_nt: TGTGCCAGCAGCCAAGCTAGCGGGAGGGCCGGGGGAGAGACCCAGTACTTC

j_call: TRBJ2-1
v_call: TRBV7-8
d_call: .
clone_size: .
cdr3_aa: CASSLNLAPSSYNEQFF
cdr3_nt: TGTGCCAGCAGCTTAAACCTAGCGCCTAGCTCCTACAATGAGCAGTTCTTC

j_call: TRBJ1-2
v_call: TRBV7-2
d_call: .
clone_size: few
cdr3_aa: CASSSFRFNGYTF
cdr3_nt: TGTGCCAGCAGCTCCTTTCGGTTCAATGGCTACACCTTC

j_call: TRBJ2-2
v_call: TRBV5-8
d_call: .
clone_size: .
cdr3_aa: CASSYLATGELFF
cdr3_nt: TGTGCCAGCAGCTACTTAGCCACCGGGGAGCTGTTTTTT

j_call: TRBJ1-1
v_call: TRBV30
d_call: .
clone_size: .
cdr3_aa: CAWSPRGRAFF
cdr3_nt: TGTGCCTGGAGCCCCAGGGGTCGAGCTTTCTTT

j_call: TRBJ2-5
v_call: TRBV6-5
d_call: .
clone_size: .
cdr3_aa: CASPRGWERETQYF
cdr3_nt: TGTGCCAGCCCTCGTGGGTGGGAGAGAGAGACCCAGTACTTC

j_call: TRBJ1-1
v_call: TRBV19
d_call: .
clone_size: .
cdr3_aa: CASSIQGLNTEAFF
cdr3_nt: TGTGCCAGTAGTATCCAGGGACTTAACACTGAAGCTTTCTTT

j_call: TRBJ1-5
v_call: TRBV24-1
d_call: .
clone_size: .
cdr3_aa: CATSERGNQPQHF
cdr3_nt: TGTGCCACCAGTGAGCGGGGAAATCAGCCCCAGCATTTT